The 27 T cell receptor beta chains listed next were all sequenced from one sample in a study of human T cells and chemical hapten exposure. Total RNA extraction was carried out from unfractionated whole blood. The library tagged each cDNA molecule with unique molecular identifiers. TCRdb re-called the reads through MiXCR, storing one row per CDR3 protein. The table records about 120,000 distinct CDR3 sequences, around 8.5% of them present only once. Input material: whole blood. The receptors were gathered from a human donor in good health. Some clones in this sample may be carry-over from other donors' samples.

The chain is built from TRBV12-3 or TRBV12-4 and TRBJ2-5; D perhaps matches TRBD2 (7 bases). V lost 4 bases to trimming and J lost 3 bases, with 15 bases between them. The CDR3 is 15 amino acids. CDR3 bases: TGTGCCAGCAGTTCCTTCGGGGGGCTTGAAGAGACCCAGTACTTC. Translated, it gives CASSSFGGLEETQYF.

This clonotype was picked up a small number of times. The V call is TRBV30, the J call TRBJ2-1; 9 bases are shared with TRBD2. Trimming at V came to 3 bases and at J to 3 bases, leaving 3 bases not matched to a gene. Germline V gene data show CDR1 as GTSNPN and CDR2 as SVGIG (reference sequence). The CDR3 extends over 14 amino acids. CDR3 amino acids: CAWRGSGSYNEQFF. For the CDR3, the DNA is TGTGCCTGGAGAGGTAGCGGGAGCTACAATGAGCAGTTCTTC.

Here the CDR3 DNA reads TGCGCCAGCAGCCAAGATGGCACTAGCGGGGCTTGGGATACGCAGTATTTT. This sequence encodes CASSQDGTSGAWDTQYF. This chain uses TRBV4-3 with TRBJ2-3, with 10 bases matching TRBD2. CDR1 and CDR2 (germline): LGHNA, YSLEER. V dropped 0 bases and J dropped 6; count of bases not matched to a gene: 9. There are 17 residues in the CDR3.

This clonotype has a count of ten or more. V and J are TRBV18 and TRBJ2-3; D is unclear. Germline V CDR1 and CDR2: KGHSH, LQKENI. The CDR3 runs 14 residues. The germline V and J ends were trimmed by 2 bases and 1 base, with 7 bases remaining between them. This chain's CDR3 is CASSPMAGTDTQYF. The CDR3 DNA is TGTGCCAGCTCACCAATGGCAGGCACAGATACGCAGTATTTT. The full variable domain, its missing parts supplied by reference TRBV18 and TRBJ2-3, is NAGVMQNPRHLVRRRGQEARLRCSPMKGHSHVYWYRQLPEEGLKFMVYLQKENIIDESGMPKERFSAEFPKEGPSILRIQQVVRGDSAAYFCASSPMAGTDTQYFGPGTRLTVL.

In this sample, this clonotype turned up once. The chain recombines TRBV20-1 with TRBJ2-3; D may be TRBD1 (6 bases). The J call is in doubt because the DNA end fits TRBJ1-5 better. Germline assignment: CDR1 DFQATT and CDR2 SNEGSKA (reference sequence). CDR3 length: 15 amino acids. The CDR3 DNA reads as TGCAGTGCGCGGGTCTTGGCGGGGGACACAGATACGCAGCATTTT. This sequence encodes CSARVLAGDTDTQHF.

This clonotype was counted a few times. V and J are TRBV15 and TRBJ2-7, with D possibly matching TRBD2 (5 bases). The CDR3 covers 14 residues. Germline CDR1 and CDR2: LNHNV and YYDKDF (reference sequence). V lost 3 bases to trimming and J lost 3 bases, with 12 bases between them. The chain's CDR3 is CATSRGAGDYEQYF. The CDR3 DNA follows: TGTGCCACCAGCAGGGGAGCCGGGGACTACGAGCAGTACTTC.

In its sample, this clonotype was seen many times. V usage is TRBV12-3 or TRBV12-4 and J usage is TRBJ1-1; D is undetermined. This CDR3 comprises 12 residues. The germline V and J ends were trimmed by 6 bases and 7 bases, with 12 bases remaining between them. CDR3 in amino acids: CASSPGVGEAFF. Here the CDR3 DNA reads TGTGCCAGCAGCCCGGGCGTCGGTGAAGCTTTCTTT.

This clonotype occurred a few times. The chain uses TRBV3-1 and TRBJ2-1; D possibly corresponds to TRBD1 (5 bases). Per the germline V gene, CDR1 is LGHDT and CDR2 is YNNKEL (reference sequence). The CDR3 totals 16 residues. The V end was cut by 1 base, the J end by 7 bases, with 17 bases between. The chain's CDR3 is CASSQGFGQPGNEQFF. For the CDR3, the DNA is TGTGCCAGCAGCCAAGGTTTTGGCCAGCCAGGGAATGAGCAGTTCTTC.

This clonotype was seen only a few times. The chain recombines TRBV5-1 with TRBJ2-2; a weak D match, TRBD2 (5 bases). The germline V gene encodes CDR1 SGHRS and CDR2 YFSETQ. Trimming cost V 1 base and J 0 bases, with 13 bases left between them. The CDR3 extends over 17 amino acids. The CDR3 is CASSLSPADANTGELFF. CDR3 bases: TGCGCCAGCAGCTTGTCTCCAGCGGACGCGAACACCGGGGAGCTGTTTTTT.

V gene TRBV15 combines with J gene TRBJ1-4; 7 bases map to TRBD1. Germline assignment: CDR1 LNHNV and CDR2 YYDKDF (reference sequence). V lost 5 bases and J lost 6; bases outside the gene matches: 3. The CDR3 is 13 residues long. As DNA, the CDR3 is TGTGCCACCAGCGGACAGGCGTATGAAAAACTGTTTTTT. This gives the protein CATSGQAYEKLFF. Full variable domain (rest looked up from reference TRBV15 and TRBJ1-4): DAMVIQNPRYQVTQFGKPVTLSCSQTLNHNVMYWYQQKSSQAPKLLFHYYDKDFNNEADTPDNFQSRRPNTSFCFLDIRSPGLGDTAMYLCATSGQAYEKLFFGSGTQLSVL.

In DNA form, the CDR3 reads TGTGCCAGCCAGCAGACTAGCGGGACGGGAGATACGCAGTATTTT. Amino acids: CASQQTSGTGDTQYF. The chain uses TRBV7-2 and TRBJ2-3, with TRBD2 matching 11 bases. CDR3 length: 15 amino acids. CDR1 and CDR2 (germline): SGHTA, FQGNSA. Trimming cost V 8 bases and J 5 bases; bases outside gene matches: 9.

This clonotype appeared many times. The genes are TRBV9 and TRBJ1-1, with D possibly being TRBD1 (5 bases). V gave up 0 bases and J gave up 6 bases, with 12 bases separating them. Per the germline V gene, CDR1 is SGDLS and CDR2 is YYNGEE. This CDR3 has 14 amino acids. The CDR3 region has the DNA TGTGCCAGCAGCGTAGGAACCGGGGGATCTGAAGCTTTCTTT. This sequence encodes CASSVGTGGSEAFF.

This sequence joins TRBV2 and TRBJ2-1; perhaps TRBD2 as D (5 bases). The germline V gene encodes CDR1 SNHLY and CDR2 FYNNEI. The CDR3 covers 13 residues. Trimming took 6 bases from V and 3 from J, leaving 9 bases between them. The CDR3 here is CASRDGVYNEQFF. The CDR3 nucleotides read TGTGCCAGCAGGGACGGGGTCTACAATGAGCAGTTCTTC.

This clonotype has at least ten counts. The CDR3 loop reads CASSADTSRWANVLTF. CDR3 in DNA: TGTGCCAGCAGCGCAGACACCTCCCGCTGGGCCAACGTCCTGACTTTC. This rearrangement joins TRBV7-2 to TRBJ2-6; D gene uncertain. CDR1 SGHTA and CDR2 FQGNSA come from the germline V gene. Trimming left V 5 bases short and J 5 bases short, with 16 bases between. This CDR3 is 16 amino acids long.

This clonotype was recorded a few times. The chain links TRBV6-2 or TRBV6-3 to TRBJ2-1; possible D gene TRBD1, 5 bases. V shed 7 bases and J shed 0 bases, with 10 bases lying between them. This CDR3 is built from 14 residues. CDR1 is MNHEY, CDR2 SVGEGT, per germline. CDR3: CASTQGTSYNEQFF. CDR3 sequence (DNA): TGTGCCAGCACCCAGGGTACCTCCTACAATGAGCAGTTCTTC.

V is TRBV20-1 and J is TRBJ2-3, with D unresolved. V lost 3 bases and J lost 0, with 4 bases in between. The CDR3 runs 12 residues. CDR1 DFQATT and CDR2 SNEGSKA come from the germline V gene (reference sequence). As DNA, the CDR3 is TGCAGTGCTAGTACTAGCACAGATACGCAGTATTTT. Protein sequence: CSASTSTDTQYF.

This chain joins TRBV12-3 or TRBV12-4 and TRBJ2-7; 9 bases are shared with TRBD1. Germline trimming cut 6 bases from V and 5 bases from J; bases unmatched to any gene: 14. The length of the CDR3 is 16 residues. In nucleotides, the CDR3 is TGTGCCAGCAGCCCCCGACCGGGACAGGGATCCCACGAGCAGTACTTC. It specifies CASSPRPGQGSHEQYF.

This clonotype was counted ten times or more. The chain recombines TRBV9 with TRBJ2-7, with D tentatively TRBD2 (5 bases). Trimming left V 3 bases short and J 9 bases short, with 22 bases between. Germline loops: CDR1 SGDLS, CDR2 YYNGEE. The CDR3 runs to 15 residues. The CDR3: CASSEDPRRSTPQYF. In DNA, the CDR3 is TGTGCCAGCAGCGAGGACCCAAGGAGGTCTACGCCGCAGTACTTC.

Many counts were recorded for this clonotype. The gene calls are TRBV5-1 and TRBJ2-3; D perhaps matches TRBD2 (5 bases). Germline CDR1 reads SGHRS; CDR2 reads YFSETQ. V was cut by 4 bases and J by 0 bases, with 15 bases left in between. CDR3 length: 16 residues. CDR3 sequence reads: CASSIRGLTSTDTQYF. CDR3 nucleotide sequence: TGCGCCAGCAGCATTCGAGGGCTCACTAGCACAGATACGCAGTATTTT.

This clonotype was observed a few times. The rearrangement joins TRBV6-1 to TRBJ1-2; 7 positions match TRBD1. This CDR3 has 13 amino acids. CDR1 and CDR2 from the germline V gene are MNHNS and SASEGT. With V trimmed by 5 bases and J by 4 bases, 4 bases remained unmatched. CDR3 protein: CASSQQGTYGYTF. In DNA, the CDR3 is TGTGCCAGCAGTCAACAGGGGACCTATGGCTACACCTTC.

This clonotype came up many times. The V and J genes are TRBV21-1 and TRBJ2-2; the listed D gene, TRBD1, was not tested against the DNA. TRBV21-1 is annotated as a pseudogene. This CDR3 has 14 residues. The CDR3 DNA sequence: TGTGCCAGCAGCAAAGAAGGGGTGGTCGGGGAGCTGTTTTTT. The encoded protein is CASSKEGVVGELFF.

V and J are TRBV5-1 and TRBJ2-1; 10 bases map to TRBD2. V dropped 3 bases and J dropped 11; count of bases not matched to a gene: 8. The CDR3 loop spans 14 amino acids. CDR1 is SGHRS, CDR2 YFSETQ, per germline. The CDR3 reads CASSWSSGGNKQFF. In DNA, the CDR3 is TGCGCCAGCAGCTGGTCTAGCGGGGGAAATAAGCAGTTCTTC.

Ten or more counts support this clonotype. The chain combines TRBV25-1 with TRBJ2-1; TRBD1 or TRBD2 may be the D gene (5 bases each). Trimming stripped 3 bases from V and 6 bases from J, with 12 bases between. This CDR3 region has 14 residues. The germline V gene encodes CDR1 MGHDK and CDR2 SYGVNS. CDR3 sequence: CASSDPGPFNEQFF. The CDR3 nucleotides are TGTGCCAGCAGTGACCCGGGACCCTTCAATGAGCAGTTCTTC.

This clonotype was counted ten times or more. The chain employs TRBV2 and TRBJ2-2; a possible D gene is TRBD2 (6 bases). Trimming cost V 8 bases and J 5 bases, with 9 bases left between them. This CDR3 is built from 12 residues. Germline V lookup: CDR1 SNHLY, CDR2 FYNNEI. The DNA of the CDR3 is TGTGCCAGCCCCGCGGGGACCGGGGAGCTGTTTTTT. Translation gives CASPAGTGELFF.

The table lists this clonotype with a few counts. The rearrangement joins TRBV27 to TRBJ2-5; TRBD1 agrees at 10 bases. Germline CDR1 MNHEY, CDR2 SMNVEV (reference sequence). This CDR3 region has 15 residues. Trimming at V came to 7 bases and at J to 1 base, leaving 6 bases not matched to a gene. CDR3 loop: CASTRDRGGQETQYF. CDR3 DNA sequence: TGTGCCAGCACTCGGGACAGGGGAGGCCAAGAGACCCAGTACTTC.

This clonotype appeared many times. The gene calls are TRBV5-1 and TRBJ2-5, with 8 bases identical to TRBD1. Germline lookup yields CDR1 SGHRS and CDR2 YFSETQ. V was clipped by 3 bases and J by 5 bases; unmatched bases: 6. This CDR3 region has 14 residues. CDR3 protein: CASSYDRGLETQYF. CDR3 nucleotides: TGCGCCAGCAGCTATGACAGGGGCCTCGAGACCCAGTACTTC.

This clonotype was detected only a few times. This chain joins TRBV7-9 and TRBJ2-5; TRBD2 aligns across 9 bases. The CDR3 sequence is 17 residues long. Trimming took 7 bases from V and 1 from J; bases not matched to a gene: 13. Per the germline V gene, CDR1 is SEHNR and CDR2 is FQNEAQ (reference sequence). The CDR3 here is CASMRGELAGPQETQYF. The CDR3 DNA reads TGTGCCAGCATGAGGGGAGAACTAGCGGGCCCCCAAGAGACCCAGTACTTC. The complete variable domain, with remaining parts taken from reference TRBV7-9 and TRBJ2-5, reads DTGVSQNPRHKITKRGQNVTFRCDPISEHNRLYWYRQTLGQGPEFLTYFQNEAQLEKSRLLSDRFSAERPKGSFSTLEIQRTEQGDSAMYLCASMRGELAGPQETQYFGPGTRLLVL.